This T cell receptor (beta chain) is drawn from a study of cytomegalovirus exposure and HLA in healthy donors. Notes on the study in general: Reports indicate that TCR beta sequences accurately predicted the HLA-A and HLA-B alleles of most subjects. V- and J-gene trimming of TCR beta was linked (in a later analysis) to a missense DCLRE1C variant. In a later analysis, at a false discovery rate of 0.05, under 20,000 TCR beta sequences matched HLA alleles. Being productive about 87% or about 30% of the time was typical of most TCR beta V segments in an earlier analysis.

This clone was seen more than once but under ten times. Its antigen remains unidentified. PCR amplification relied on 60 Vbeta primers (plus 13 Jbeta primers). Profiling relied on immunoSEQ multiplex PCR, and the TCRdb table lists in-frame clones only, not all of them. The sample yields about 130,000 clones, about four fifths seen once. The clonotype was recovered from a woman aged 40 to 55 in good health and CMV-seropositive. The sequencing sample was made of PBMCs.

Here the CDR3 reads CASSSSGRAGEQYF. The CDR3 nucleotides read TGTGCCAGCAGCTCGAGCGGGAGGGCCGGTGAGCAGTACTTC. The V gene is TRBV7-2, the J gene TRBJ2-7; 10 positions agree with TRBD2. Germline V gene sequence: CDR1 SGHTA, CDR2 FQGNSA. The CDR3 sequence is 14 residues long. The ends lost 4 bases at V and 7 bases at J; junction bases unmatched: 7.